These 27 T cell receptor beta chains were sequenced from one sample in a study of neurological immune-mediated disorders. TCRdb re-called the 5' RACE reads with MiXCR, one entry per CDR3 protein. The table includes over 50,000 distinct CDR3 sequences, more than 4.5% detected once. Input material: PBMCs. The receptors originated from a human donor with multiple sclerosis. The donor label of this sample is uncertain.

This clonotype was picked up many times. This chain joins TRBV5-1 and TRBJ1-2; D is uncertain. CDR3 size: 14 residues. Germline values: CDR1 SGHRS, CDR2 YFSETQ. Trimming cost V 1 base and J 0 bases, with 7 bases left between them. CDR3 nucleotides: TGCGCCAGCAGCTTGACAGAAGCTAACTATGGCTACACCTTC. It translates to CASSLTEANYGYTF.

This clonotype was recorded many times. This chain uses TRBV10-3 with TRBJ2-3; 9 bases map to TRBD2. The CDR3 covers 15 residues. V lost 3 bases, J lost 7 bases, and 8 bases stayed unmatched. The germline V gene encodes CDR1 ENHRY and CDR2 SYGVKD. In nucleotides, the CDR3 is TGTGCCATCAGTGATTGGGCGGGGGGGCCGAATACGCAGTATTTT. Translated, it gives CAISDWAGGPNTQYF.

This clonotype has at least ten counts. The J gene is TRBJ1-1, the V gene TRBV5-1; D unresolved. This CDR3 is built from 14 residues. V gave up 4 bases and J gave up 4 bases, with 14 bases separating them. Germline V lookup: CDR1 SGHRS, CDR2 YFSETQ. The chain's CDR3 is CASSLALVGTEAFF. CDR3 nucleotide sequence: TGCGCCAGCAGCCTGGCGTTGGTGGGCACTGAAGCTTTCTTT.

This clonotype occurred many times. This chain joins TRBV9 and TRBJ2-7, with a possible D match to TRBD2 (6 bases). This CDR3 has 15 residues. V lost 0 bases, J lost 0 bases, and 10 bases lay in between. Per the germline V gene, CDR1 is SGDLS and CDR2 is YYNGEE. The DNA of the CDR3 is TGTGCCAGCAGCGTAGCGCCCGGGAGCTCCTACGAGCAGTACTTC. Translated: CASSVAPGSSYEQYF.

This clonotype was picked up many times. This chain connects TRBV29-1 to TRBJ2-1; 16 nucleotides align to TRBD2. CDR1 and CDR2 (germline): SQVTM, ANQGSEA. CDR3 length: 19 amino acids. Unmatched junction bases numbered 16, after V lost 6 bases and J lost 5 bases. The CDR3 region is CSVFQGRGLAGGRDNEQFF. The CDR3 DNA reads as TGCAGCGTATTTCAGGGTCGGGGACTAGCGGGGGGGCGGGACAATGAGCAGTTCTTC.

This clonotype has a count of ten or more. The chain has TRBV5-1 and TRBJ1-2; the D is unclear. CDR1 SGHRS and CDR2 YFSETQ come from the germline V gene. The CDR3 spans 16 residues. With 3 bases removed from V and 3 bases from J, the gap between germline ends came to 18 bases. CDR3 region: CASSSIGPTSHYGYTF. CDR3 in DNA: TGCGCCAGCAGCTCGATAGGTCCGACCTCACACTATGGCTACACCTTC.

This clonotype was picked up many times. V and J are TRBV9 and TRBJ1-4; D is unclear. From germline, CDR1 is SGDLS and CDR2 YYNGEE. V was clipped by 0 bases and J by 3 bases, with 9 bases between them. The CDR3 has 15 residues. This chain's CDR3 is CASSVGQRSNEKLFF. CDR3 DNA sequence: TGTGCCAGCAGCGTAGGGCAGAGATCTAATGAAAAACTGTTTTTT.

In this sample, this clonotype turned up many times. This chain links TRBV5-1 with TRBJ2-1, with 9 bases aligning to TRBD2. The CDR3 contains 14 residues. Trimming took 9 bases from V and 8 from J; bases not matched to a gene: 12. Germline loops: CDR1 SGHRS, CDR2 YFSETQ. The CDR3: CATSRAGGQDEQFF. The CDR3 DNA sequence: TGCGCCACCTCCCGGGCGGGGGGGCAGGATGAGCAGTTCTTC.

This clonotype was seen many times. The chain has TRBV20-1 and TRBJ2-1; the D gene is possibly TRBD2 (5 bases). The ends were cut back, 3 bases at V and 4 bases at J, with 10 bases in the middle. Germline CDR1 reads DFQATT; CDR2 reads SNEGSKA (reference sequence). The CDR3 sequence is 13 residues long. The CDR3 loop reads CSASLGVYNEQFF. The DNA for the CDR3 is TGCAGTGCTAGCCTCGGGGTGTACAATGAGCAGTTCTTC.

This clonotype was counted at least ten times. V and J are TRBV5-6 and TRBJ2-7; the match to TRBD1 covers 8 bases. Trimming removed 4 bases from V and 1 base from J; junction bases left unmatched: 1. CDR3 length equals 13 residues. CDR1 and CDR2 from the germline V gene are SGHDT and YYEEEE. CDR3 region: CASSRTGSYEQYF. The CDR3 nucleotides are TGTGCCAGCAGCCGGACAGGGTCCTACGAGCAGTACTTC.

This clonotype was counted ten times or more. CDR3 in amino acids: CASSSLRGGHPDTQYF. The CDR3 DNA reads as TGTGCCAGCAGCTCTCTGCGGGGGGGCCACCCAGATACGCAGTATTTT. The chain employs TRBV11-2 and TRBJ2-3; 9 positions agree with TRBD2. The CDR3 runs 16 residues. V lost 4 bases and J lost 4; bases outside the gene matches: 9. Germline V CDR1 and CDR2: SGHAT, FQNNGV.

This clonotype has ten or more counts. The J gene is TRBJ2-3, the V gene TRBV7-9; D is perhaps TRBD2 (6 bases). The CDR3 runs to 13 residues. Deletions cut 5 bases from V and 6 bases from J, with 12 bases between. Germline CDR1 and CDR2: SEHNR and FQNEAQ (reference sequence). CDR3 protein: CASSRGLADTQYF. The CDR3 bases are TGTGCCAGCAGCAGGGGTCTAGCGGATACGCAGTATTTT. Combining the CDR3 with reference TRBV7-9 and TRBJ2-3 gives the whole variable domain DTGVSQNPRHKITKRGQNVTFRCDPISEHNRLYWYRQTLGQGPEFLTYFQNEAQLEKSRLLSDRFSAERPKGSFSTLEIQRTEQGDSAMYLCASSRGLADTQYFGPGTRLTVL.

This clonotype occurred many times. The chain couples TRBV20-1 to TRBJ1-6; D possibly corresponds to TRBD1 (5 bases). Trimming shortened V by 0 bases and J by 9 bases, and 15 bases separated the two germline ends. Germline-derived CDR1 and CDR2 are DFQATT and SNEGSKA (reference sequence). CDR3 length: 15 amino acids. CDR3: CSARDFRRAGSPLHF. As DNA, the CDR3 is TGCAGTGCTAGAGATTTTCGCAGGGCCGGTTCACCCCTCCACTTT.

This clonotype was observed many times. This chain uses TRBV11-2 with TRBJ2-7, with 11 bases identical to TRBD2. Germline trimming cut 4 bases from V and 4 bases from J; bases unmatched to any gene: 15. The CDR3 consists of 18 residues. Germline values: CDR1 SGHAT, CDR2 FQNNGV. Here the CDR3 reads CASSSLLAGAEGLYEQYF. For the CDR3, the DNA is TGTGCCAGCAGCTCATTACTAGCGGGGGCCGAGGGGCTTTACGAGCAGTACTTC.

This clonotype was counted many times. The chain recombines TRBV5-1 with TRBJ2-7, with 7 positions matching TRBD2. The germline gives CDR1 SGHRS, CDR2 YFSETQ. V was pared by 4 bases and J by 2 bases, with 3 bases of the junction left unmatched. The CDR3 has 13 residues. The DNA of the CDR3 is TGCGCCAGCAGCGTCGGACTAGCCTACGAGCAGTACTTC. It encodes CASSVGLAYEQYF. The whole variable domain, filled in from reference TRBV5-1 and TRBJ2-7, reads KAGVTQTPRYLIKTRGQQVTLSCSPISGHRSVSWYQQTPGQGLQFLFEYFSETQRNKGNFPGRFSGRQFSNSRSEMNVSTLELGDSALYLCASSVGLAYEQYFGPGTRLTVT.

This clonotype was found many times. One end of the junction is discordant with germline, which a read error may explain. V gene TRBV20-1 combines with J gene TRBJ1-1; D is unresolved. The V gene's germline CDR1 is DFQATT and CDR2 SNEGSKA (reference sequence). The CDR3 runs to 10 residues. CDR3 sequence reads: CSAPSLGSHF. As DNA, the CDR3 is TGCAGTGCCCCCTCGTTGGGGTCGCACTTT.

Many counts were recorded for this clonotype. The chain uses TRBV5-1 and TRBJ2-3; 7 nucleotides align to TRBD2. CDR3 length: 18 residues. Germline loops: CDR1 SGHRS, CDR2 YFSETQ. The V segment lost 4 bases and the J segment 2 bases; nucleotides outside the gene matches: 16. Here the CDR3 reads CASSPLPGGGPNTDTQYF. CDR3 bases: TGCGCCAGCAGCCCGCTCCCTGGGGGGGGACCCAACACAGATACGCAGTATTTT.

This clonotype was recorded many times. This chain joins TRBV7-3 and TRBJ2-1, with TRBD2 matching 8 bases. V dropped 2 bases and J dropped 7; count of bases not matched to a gene: 7. The CDR3 contains 15 residues. Germline-derived CDR1 and CDR2 are SGHTA and FQGTGA. The CDR3 here is CASSLAGGLSNEQFF. For the CDR3, the DNA is TGTGCCAGCAGCTTAGCGGGGGGCCTCTCGAATGAGCAGTTCTTC.

This clonotype was recorded many times. This chain connects TRBV4-1 to TRBJ2-7; unclear D gene. Germline-derived CDR1 and CDR2 are MGHRA and YSYEKL. V was shortened by 5 bases and J by 0 bases, with 14 bases between the two germline ends. The CDR3 runs 15 residues. The CDR3 spells CASSTMPLSSYEQYF. As DNA, the CDR3 is TGCGCCAGCAGCACCATGCCGTTGAGCTCCTACGAGCAGTACTTC.

This clonotype is categorized as medium-sized. The chain has TRBV5-1 and TRBJ1-2; unclear D gene. The germline CDR1 and CDR2 sequences are SGHRS and YFSETQ. The V gene lost 4 bases and the J gene lost 1 base, with 8 bases spanning the gap. CDR3 length: 13 residues. As DNA, the CDR3 is TGCGCCAGCAGCCCCGCGGGTAACTATGGCTACACCTTC. Residues: CASSPAGNYGYTF.

This clonotype was picked up many times. The genes are TRBV6-2 or TRBV6-3 and TRBJ2-1; 8 positions agree with TRBD1. CDR1 is MNHEY, CDR2 SVGEGT, per germline. CDR3 length: 15 amino acids. Unmatched junction bases numbered 2, after V lost 1 base and J lost 3 bases. The CDR3 loop reads CASSYLDRDYNEQFF. DNA for the CDR3: TGTGCCAGCAGTTACTTGGACAGGGACTACAATGAGCAGTTCTTC.

Many counts were recorded for this clonotype. The chain couples TRBV5-5 to TRBJ2-1; 8 bases are a match to TRBD2. This CDR3 region has 16 residues. From germline, CDR1 is SGHKS and CDR2 YYEKEE (reference sequence). Trimming cost V 2 bases and J 4 bases; bases outside gene matches: 8. The CDR3 loop reads CASSLLAGSVYNEQFF. CDR3 in DNA: TGTGCCAGCAGCTTATTAGCGGGGTCGGTTTACAATGAGCAGTTCTTC.

This clonotype showed up many times. The V call is TRBV7-8, the J call TRBJ2-1; 9 bases match TRBD1. The germline gives CDR1 SGHVS, CDR2 FQNEAQ. The V and J ends lost 1 base and 7 bases, in that order; junction bases with no gene match: 11. The CDR3 has 17 residues. The CDR3 spells CASSLVRVMTGGNEQFF. Written as DNA, the CDR3 is TGTGCCAGCAGCTTAGTCCGGGTGATGACAGGGGGTAATGAGCAGTTCTTC.

This clonotype was counted many times. The CDR3 DNA reads TGCGCCAGCAGCGGTACCGGGACTAGCGGGTTCGGGGAGCTGTTTTTT. It is translated as CASSGTGTSGFGELFF. The J gene is TRBJ2-2, the V gene TRBV5-1; 12 bases are shared with TRBD2. The CDR3 sequence is 16 residues long. Germline V CDR1 and CDR2: SGHRS, YFSETQ. The V and J ends lost 4 bases and 7 bases, in that order; junction bases with no gene match: 8.

This clonotype was detected ten times or more. V gene TRBV27 combines with J gene TRBJ2-2, with D unclear. Germline loops: CDR1 MNHEY, CDR2 SMNVEV (reference sequence). This CDR3 has 13 amino acids. The ends were cut back, 3 bases at V and 2 bases at J, with 4 bases in the middle. The CDR3 sequence is CASSFGNTGELFF. For the CDR3, the DNA is TGTGCCAGCAGTTTCGGTAACACCGGGGAGCTGTTTTTT.

In this sample, this clonotype turned up many times. The chain links TRBV20-1 to TRBJ2-2; no clear D. CDR3 length equals 16 residues. The V end lost 1 base, the J end lost 1 base, and 13 bases lay between the germline ends. CDR1 and CDR2 from the germline V gene are DFQATT and SNEGSKA (reference sequence). This chain's CDR3 is CSARAAKTGNTGELFF. DNA of the CDR3: TGCAGTGCTAGAGCGGCAAAGACGGGGAACACCGGGGAGCTGTTTTTT.

This clonotype was observed at least ten times. The CDR3 region is CASSLPSAENDEQFF. The CDR3 DNA follows: TGCGCCAGCAGCTTGCCCTCCGCCGAAAACGATGAGCAGTTCTTC. This chain uses TRBV5-1 with TRBJ2-1, with no clear D. The CDR3 consists of 15 residues. Trimming stripped 1 base from V and 8 bases from J, with 16 bases between. Per the germline V gene, CDR1 is SGHRS and CDR2 is YFSETQ. The entire variable domain, with the rest obtained from reference TRBV5-1 and TRBJ2-1, is as follows: KAGVTQTPRYLIKTRGQQVTLSCSPISGHRSVSWYQQTPGQGLQFLFEYFSETQRNKGNFPGRFSGRQFSNSRSEMNVSTLELGDSALYLCASSLPSAENDEQFFGPGTRLTVL.